This TCR beta chain derives from a study of cytomegalovirus exposure and HLA in healthy donors. As for the donors, each was a healthy bone marrow donor. Only a few counts were recorded for this clone. Primers: 60 Vbeta forward and 13 Jbeta reverse. Per the authors' pipeline: In a later analysis, some 80 million unique TCR beta chains included roughly 11 million shared by two or more donors. Here immunoSEQ multiplex PCR was the method, and the copy in TCRdb shows in-frame clones only, minus some. V, J and clone size are taken as reported in that table, and D and trimming were inferred from the DNA itself. The data show over 200,000 clones, with 60% to 80% seen just once and roughly 1.9% held by the top ten. Trimming removed 2 bases from V and 5 bases from J, with 13 bases in between. This CDR3 contains 14 residues. Germline CDR1 is SNHLY and CDR2 is FYNNEI.

Sequencing was performed on PBMCs. The sequence derives from a male donor in good health and CMV-seronegative. The J gene is TRBJ2-7, the V gene TRBV2; the D gene is possibly TRBD1 (6 bases). The CDR3 sequence: CASSELPQGHEQYF. DNA of the CDR3: TGTGCCAGCAGTGAATTACCCCAGGGGCACGAGCAGTACTTC.